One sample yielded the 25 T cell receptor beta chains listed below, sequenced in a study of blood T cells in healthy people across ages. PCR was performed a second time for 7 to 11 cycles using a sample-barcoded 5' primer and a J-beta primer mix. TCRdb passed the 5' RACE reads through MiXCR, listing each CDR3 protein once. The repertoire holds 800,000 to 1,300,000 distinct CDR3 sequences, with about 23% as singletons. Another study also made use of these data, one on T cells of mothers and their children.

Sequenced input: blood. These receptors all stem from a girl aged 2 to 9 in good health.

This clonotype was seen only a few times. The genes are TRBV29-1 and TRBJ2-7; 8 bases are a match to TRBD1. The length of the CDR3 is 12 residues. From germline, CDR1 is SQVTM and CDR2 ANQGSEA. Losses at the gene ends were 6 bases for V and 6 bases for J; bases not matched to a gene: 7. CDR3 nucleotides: TGCAGCGTAGCCGCGACAGGGGTCGAGCAGTACTTC. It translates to CSVAATGVEQYF.

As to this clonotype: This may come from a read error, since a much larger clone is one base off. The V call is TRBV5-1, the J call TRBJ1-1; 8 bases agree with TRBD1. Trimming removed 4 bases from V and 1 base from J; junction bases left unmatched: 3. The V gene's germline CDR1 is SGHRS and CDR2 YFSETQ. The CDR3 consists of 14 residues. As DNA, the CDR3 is TGCGCCAGCAGCCGGGGACAGGCGAACACTGAAGCTTTCTTT. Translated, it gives CASSRGQANTEAFF.

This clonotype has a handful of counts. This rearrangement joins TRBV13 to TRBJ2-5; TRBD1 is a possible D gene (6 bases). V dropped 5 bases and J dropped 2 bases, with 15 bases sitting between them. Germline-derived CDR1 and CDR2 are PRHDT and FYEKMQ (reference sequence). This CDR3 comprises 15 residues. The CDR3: CASSRSPQGQETQYF. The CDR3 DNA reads TGTGCCAGCAGCCGAAGTCCCCAGGGGCAAGAGACCCAGTACTTC.

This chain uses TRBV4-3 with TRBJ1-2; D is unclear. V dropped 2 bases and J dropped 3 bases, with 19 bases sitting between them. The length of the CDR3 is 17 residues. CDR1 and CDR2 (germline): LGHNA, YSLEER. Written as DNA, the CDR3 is TGCGCCAGCAGCCAATCGCTGAGCGGCCGTCGGGACTATGGCTACACCTTC. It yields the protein CASSQSLSGRRDYGYTF.

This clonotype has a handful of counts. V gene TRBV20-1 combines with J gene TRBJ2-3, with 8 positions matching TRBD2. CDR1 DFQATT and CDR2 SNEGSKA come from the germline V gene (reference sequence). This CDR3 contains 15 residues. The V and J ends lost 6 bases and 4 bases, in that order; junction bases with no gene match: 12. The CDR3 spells CSAPSGAGAADTQYF. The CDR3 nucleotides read TGCAGTGCCCCCAGCGGAGCGGGAGCCGCAGATACGCAGTATTTT.

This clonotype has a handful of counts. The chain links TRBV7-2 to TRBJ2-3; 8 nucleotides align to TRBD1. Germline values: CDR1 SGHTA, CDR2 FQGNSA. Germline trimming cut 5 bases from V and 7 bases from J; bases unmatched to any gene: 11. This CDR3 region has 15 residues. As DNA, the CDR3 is TGTGCCAGCAGCCGAACAGGGACAGGACAGAATACGCAGTATTTT. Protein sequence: CASSRTGTGQNTQYF.

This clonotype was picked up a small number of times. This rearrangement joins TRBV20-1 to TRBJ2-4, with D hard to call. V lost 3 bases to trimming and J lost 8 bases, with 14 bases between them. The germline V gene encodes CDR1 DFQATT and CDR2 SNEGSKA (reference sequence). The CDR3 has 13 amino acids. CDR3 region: CSASPTSQHIQYF. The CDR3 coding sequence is TGCAGTGCTAGCCCTACCTCACAACACATTCAGTACTTC.

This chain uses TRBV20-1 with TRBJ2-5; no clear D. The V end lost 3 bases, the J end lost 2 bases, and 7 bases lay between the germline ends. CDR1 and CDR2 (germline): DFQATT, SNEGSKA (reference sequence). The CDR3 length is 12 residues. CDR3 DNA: TGCAGTGCTAGTGCAGAGCAAGAGACCCAGTACTTC. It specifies CSASAEQETQYF.

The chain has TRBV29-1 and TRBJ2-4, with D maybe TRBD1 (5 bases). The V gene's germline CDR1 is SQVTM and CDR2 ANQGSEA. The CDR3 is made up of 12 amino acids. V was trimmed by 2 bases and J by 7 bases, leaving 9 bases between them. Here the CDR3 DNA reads TGCAGCGTTGAACTACAGGCGAACATTCAGTACTTC. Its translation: CSVELQANIQYF.

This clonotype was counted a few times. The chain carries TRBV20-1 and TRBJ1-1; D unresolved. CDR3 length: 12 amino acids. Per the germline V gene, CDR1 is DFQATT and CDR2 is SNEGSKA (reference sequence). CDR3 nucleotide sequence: TGCAGCTCAGAAACCAGGAACACTGAAGCTTTCTTT. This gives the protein CSSETRNTEAFF.

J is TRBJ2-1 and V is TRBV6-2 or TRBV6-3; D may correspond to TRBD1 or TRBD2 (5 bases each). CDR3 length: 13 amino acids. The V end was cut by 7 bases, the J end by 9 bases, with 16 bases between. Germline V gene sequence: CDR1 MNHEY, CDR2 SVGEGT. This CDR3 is CASTDRRGGEQFF. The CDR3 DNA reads TGTGCCAGCACCGACCGTCGGGGCGGTGAGCAGTTCTTC.

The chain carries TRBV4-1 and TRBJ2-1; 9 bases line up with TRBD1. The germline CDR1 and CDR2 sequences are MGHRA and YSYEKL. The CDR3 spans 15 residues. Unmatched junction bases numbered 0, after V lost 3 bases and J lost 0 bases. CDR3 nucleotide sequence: TGCGCCAGCAGCCAGACAGGGGGCTCCTACAATGAGCAGTTCTTC. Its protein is CASSQTGGSYNEQFF.

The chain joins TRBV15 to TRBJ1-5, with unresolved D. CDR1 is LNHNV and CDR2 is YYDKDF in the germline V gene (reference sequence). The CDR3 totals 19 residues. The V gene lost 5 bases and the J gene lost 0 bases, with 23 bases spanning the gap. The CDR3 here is CATSRRTPNRNHSNQPQHF. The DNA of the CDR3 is TGTGCCACCAGCCGACGTACACCCAACCGAAATCATAGCAATCAGCCCCAGCATTTT.

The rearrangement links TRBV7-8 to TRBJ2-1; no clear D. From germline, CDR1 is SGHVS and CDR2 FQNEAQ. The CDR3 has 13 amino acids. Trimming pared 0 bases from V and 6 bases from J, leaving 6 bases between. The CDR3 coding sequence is TGTGCCAGCAGCTTAGCAGAATCCAATGAGCAGTTCTTC. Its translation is CASSLAESNEQFF.

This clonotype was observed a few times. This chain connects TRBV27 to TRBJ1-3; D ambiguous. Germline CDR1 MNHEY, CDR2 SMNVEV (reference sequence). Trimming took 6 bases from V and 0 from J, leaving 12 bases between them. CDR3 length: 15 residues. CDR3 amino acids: CASSDSGDSGNTIYF. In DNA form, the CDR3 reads TGTGCCAGCAGCGATTCGGGAGACTCTGGAAACACCATATATTTT.

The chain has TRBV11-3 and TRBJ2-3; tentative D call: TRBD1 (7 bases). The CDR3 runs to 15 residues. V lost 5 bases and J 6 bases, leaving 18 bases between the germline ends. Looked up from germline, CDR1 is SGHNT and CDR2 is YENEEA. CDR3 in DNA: TGTGCCAGCAGCCCTTCTGACAGGGAGGTTGATACGCAGTATTTT. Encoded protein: CASSPSDREVDTQYF.

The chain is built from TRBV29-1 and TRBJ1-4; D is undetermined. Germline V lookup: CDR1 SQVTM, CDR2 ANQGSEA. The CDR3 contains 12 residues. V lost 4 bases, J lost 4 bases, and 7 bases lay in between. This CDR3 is CSVVRDNEKLFF. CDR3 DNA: TGCAGCGTTGTGAGAGATAATGAAAAACTGTTTTTT.

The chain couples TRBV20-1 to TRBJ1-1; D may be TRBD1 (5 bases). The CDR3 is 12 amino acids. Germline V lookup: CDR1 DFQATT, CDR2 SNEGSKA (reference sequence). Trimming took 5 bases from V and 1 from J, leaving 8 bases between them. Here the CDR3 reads CSAYGGNTEAFF. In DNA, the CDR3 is TGCAGTGCTTACGGGGGGAACACTGAAGCTTTCTTT.

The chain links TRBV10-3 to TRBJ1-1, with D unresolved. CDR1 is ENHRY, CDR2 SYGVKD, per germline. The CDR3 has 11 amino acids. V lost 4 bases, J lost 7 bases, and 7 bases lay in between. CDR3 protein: CAISAGSEAFF. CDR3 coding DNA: TGTGCCATCAGTGCTGGCAGTGAAGCTTTCTTT.

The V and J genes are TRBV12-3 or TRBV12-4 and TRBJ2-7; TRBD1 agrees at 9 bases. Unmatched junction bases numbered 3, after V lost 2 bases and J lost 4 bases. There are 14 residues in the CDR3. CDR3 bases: TGTGCCAGCAGTTTAAAACAGGGGGCTTACGAGCAGTACTTC. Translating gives CASSLKQGAYEQYF.

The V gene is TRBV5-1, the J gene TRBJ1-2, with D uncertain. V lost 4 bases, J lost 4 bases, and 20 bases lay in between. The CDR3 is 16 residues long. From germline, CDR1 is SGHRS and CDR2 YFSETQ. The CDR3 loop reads CASSPRLDQTTYGYTF. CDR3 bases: TGCGCCAGCAGCCCCCGTTTGGACCAAACCACCTATGGCTACACCTTC. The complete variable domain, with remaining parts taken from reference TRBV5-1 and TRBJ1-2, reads KAGVTQTPRYLIKTRGQQVTLSCSPISGHRSVSWYQQTPGQGLQFLFEYFSETQRNKGNFPGRFSGRQFSNSRSEMNVSTLELGDSALYLCASSPRLDQTTYGYTFGSGTRLTVV.

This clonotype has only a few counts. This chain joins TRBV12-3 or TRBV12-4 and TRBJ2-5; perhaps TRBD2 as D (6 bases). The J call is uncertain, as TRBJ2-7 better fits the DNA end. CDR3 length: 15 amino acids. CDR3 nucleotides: TGTGCCAGCAGTTTTGTAGCGGTTAGCTCCTACGAGCAGTACTTC. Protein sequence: CASSFVAVSSYEQYF.

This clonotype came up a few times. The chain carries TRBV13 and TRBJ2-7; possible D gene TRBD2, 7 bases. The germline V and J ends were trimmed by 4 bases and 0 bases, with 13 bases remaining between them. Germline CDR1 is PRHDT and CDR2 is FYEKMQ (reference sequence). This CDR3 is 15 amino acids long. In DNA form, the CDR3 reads TGTGCCAGCAGCTCCGTTGGGGGGGCCTCCTACGAGCAGTACTTC. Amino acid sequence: CASSSVGGASYEQYF.

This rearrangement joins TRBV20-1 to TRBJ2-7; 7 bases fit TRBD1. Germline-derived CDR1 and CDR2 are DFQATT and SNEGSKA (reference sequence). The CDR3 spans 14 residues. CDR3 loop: CSCKGQEPSYEQYF. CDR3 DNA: TGCAGCTGTAAAGGACAGGAACCTTCCTACGAGCAGTACTTC.

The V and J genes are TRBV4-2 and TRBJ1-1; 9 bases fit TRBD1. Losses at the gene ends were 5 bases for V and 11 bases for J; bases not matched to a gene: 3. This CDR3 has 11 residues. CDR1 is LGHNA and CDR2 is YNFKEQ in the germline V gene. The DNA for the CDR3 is TGTGCCAGCAGCTATGGACAGGGGGCTTTCTTT. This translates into CASSYGQGAFF.